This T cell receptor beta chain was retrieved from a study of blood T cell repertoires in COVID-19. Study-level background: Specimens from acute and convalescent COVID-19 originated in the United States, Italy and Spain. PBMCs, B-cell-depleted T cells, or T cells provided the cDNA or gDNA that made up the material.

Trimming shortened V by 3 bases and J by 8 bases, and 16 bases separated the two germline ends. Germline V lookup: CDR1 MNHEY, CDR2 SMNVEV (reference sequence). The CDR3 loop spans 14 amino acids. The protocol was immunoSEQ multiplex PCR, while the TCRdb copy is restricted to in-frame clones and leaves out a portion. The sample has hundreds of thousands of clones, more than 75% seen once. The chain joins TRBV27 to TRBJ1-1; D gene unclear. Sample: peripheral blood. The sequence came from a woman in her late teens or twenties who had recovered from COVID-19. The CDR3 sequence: CASSLRAGHWEAFF. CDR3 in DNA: TGTGCCAGCAGTTTGAGGGCAGGCCACTGGGAAGCTTTCTTT.